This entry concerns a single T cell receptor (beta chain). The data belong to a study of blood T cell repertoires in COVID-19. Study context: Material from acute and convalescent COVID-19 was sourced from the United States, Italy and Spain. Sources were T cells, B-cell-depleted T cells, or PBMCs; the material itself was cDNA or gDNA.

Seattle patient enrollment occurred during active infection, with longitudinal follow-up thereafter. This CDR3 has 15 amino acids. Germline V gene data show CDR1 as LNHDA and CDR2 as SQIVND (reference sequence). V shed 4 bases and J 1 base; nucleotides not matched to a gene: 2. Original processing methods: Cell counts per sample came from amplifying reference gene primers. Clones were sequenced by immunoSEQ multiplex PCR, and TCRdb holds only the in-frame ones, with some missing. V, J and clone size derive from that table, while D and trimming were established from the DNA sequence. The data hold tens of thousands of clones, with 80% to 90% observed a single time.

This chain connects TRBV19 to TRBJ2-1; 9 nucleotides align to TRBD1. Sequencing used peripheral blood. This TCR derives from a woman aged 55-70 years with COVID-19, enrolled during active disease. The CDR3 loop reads CASSKGTGSYNEQFF. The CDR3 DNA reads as TGTGCCAGTAGTAAGGGGACAGGGTCCTACAATGAGCAGTTCTTC.